Sequencing of this T cell receptor (beta chain) was carried out in a study of OX40 agonist ivuxolimab in advanced cancers. The V gene's germline CDR1 is SQVTM and CDR2 ANQGSEA. This CDR3 is built from 13 residues. V was pared by 1 base and J by 7 bases, with 5 bases of the junction left unmatched. Here immunoSEQ multiplex PCR was the method, and the copy in TCRdb shows in-frame clones only, minus some. The data contain tens of thousands of clones, roughly four fifths of them singletons. The material sequenced was CD4+ or CD8+ T cells sorted from blood, taken in a trial of the OX40 agonist ivuxolimab. The sequence came from an adult with an advanced solid tumor such as melanoma, head and neck, liver or kidney cancer. This rearrangement joins TRBV29-1 to TRBJ1-2; the match to TRBD1 covers 8 bases. This CDR3 reads CSVEGQGRRGYTF. CDR3 DNA sequence: TGCAGCGTTGAAGGACAGGGGCGCCGTGGCTACACCTTC.